The 5 T cell receptor beta chains below were found in one sample sequenced in a study of shared clonotypes between healthy human individuals. TCRdb's table, derived via immunoSEQ multiplex PCR, lists solely in-frame clones and lacks some. The data show 2,500,000 or so clones, with 85% to 95% seen just once and around 0.14% held by the top ten. Sequencing was carried out using naive CD4+ T cells sorted from blood. Subset reported: CD45RA+ positively selected. The receptors here all came from a man aged 18 to 29 in good health.

This clone was detected only once. The J gene is TRBJ2-7, the V gene TRBV15, with 11 bases fitting TRBD1. Germline V gene data show CDR1 as LNHNV and CDR2 as YYDKDF (reference sequence). Trimming removed 0 bases from V and 3 bases from J; junction bases left unmatched: 4. The CDR3 loop spans 16 amino acids. The CDR3 here is CATSRDIGTGGYEQYF. CDR3 coding DNA: TGTGCCACCAGCAGAGATATAGGGACAGGGGGCTACGAGCAGTACTTC. Using reference TRBV15 and TRBJ2-7 for the parts outside the CDR3, the full variable domain is DAMVIQNPRYQVTQFGKPVTLSCSQTLNHNVMYWYQQKSSQAPKLLFHYYDKDFNNEADTPDNFQSRRPNTSFCFLDIRSPGLGDTAMYLCATSRDIGTGGYEQYFGPGTRLTVT.

Only one count was recorded for this clone. Other DNA sequences within the sample encode an identical CDR3. V and J are TRBV5-4 and TRBJ2-7, with D perhaps matching TRBD2 (6 bases). From germline, CDR1 is SGHNT and CDR2 YYREEE (reference sequence). Trimming cost V 0 bases and J 5 bases, with 12 bases left between them. CDR3 size: 14 residues. The CDR3 DNA reads as TGTGCCAGCAGCTTGGGTCGGGGGTCCGACGAGCAGTACTTC. Protein sequence: CASSLGRGSDEQYF.

About this clone itself: Other DNA sequences from this sample encode an identical CDR3 as well. The chain uses TRBV5-1 and TRBJ2-2; D gene uncertain. V dropped 0 bases and J dropped 0 bases, with 6 bases sitting between them. This CDR3 has 15 amino acids. CDR1 is SGHRS, CDR2 YFSETQ, per germline. CDR3 nucleotide sequence: TGCGCCAGCAGCTTGGTTGGGGCGAACACCGGGGAGCTGTTTTTT. It encodes CASSLVGANTGELFF.

This clone turned up a few times. The V and J genes are TRBV6-1 and TRBJ1-1; TRBD1 agrees at 9 bases. The CDR3 has 14 amino acids. V gave up 5 bases and J gave up 2 bases; unmatched junction bases: 3. CDR1 and CDR2 (germline): MNHNS, SASEGT. DNA of the CDR3: TGTGCCAGCAGTATGGGACAGGGAAACACTGAAGCTTTCTTT. Its translation: CASSMGQGNTEAFF.

This sequence joins TRBV5-1 and TRBJ2-4, with D possibly being TRBD1 or TRBD2 (5 bases each). V shed 4 bases and J shed 1 base, with 12 bases lying between them. The CDR3 loop spans 15 amino acids. The germline gives CDR1 SGHRS, CDR2 YFSETQ. The CDR3 bases are TGCGCCAGCAGCCCCAACGGGGCCGCCAAAAACATTCAGTACTTC. Protein: CASSPNGAAKNIQYF.